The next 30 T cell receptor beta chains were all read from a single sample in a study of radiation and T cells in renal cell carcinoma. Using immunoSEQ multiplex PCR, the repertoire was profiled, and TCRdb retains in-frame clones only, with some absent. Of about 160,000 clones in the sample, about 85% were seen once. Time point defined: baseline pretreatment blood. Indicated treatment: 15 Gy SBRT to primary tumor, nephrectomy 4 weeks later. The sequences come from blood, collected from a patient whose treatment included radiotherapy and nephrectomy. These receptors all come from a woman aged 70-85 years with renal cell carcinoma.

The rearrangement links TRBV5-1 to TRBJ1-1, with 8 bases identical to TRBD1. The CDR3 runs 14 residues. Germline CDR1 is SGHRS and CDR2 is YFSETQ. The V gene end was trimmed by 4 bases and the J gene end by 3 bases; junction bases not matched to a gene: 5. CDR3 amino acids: CASSRGQGDTEAFF. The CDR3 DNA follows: TGCGCCAGCAGCCGAGGACAGGGAGACACTGAAGCTTTCTTT.

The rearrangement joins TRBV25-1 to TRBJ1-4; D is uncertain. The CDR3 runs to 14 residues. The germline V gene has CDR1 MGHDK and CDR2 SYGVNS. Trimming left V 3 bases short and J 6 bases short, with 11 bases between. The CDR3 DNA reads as TGTGCCAGCAGTGAGCGGCTGGTTCATGAAAAACTGTTTTTT. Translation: CASSERLVHEKLFF. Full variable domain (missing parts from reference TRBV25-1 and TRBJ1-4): EADIYQTPRYLVIGTGKKITLECSQTMGHDKMYWYQQDPGMELHLIHYSYGVNSTEKGDLSSESTVSRIRTEHFPLTLESARPSHTSQYLCASSERLVHEKLFFGSGTQLSVL.

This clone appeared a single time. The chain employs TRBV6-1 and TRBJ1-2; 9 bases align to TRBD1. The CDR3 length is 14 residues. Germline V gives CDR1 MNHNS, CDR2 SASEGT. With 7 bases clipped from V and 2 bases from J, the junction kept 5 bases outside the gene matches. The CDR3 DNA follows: TGTGCCAGCACCCGGGACAGGGCCAACTATGGCTACACCTTC. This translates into CASTRDRANYGYTF.

CDR3 loop: CASSRLAGTYNEQFF. DNA for the CDR3: TGTGCCAGTAGTAGACTAGCGGGGACCTACAATGAGCAGTTCTTC. V usage is TRBV19 and J usage is TRBJ2-1; 11 positions agree with TRBD2. The CDR3 is made up of 15 amino acids. Germline V gene sequence: CDR1 LNHDA, CDR2 SQIVND (reference sequence). With V trimmed by 4 bases and J by 2 bases, 1 base remained unmatched.

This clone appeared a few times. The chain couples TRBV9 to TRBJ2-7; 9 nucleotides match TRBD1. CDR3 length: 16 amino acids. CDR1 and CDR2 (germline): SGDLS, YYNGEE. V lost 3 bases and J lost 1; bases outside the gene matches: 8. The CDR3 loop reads CASSAGQGPLSYEQYF. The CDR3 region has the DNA TGTGCCAGCAGCGCCGGACAGGGGCCGCTTTCCTACGAGCAGTACTTC.

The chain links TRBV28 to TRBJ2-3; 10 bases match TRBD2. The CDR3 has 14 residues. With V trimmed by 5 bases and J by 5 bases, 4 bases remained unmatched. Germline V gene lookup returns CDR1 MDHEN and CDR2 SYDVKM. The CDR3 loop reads CASSSGGAVDTQYF. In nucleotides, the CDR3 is TGTGCCAGCAGTAGCGGGGGGGCCGTAGATACGCAGTATTTT. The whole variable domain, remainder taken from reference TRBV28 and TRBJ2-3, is DVKVTQSSRYLVKRTGEKVFLECVQDMDHENMFWYRQDPGLGLRLIYFSYDVKMKEKGDIPEGYSVSREKKERFSLILESASTNQTSMYLCASSSGGAVDTQYFGPGTRLTVL.

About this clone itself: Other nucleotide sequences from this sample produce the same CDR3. The CDR3 is CASSGDRVGTEAFF. As DNA, the CDR3 is TGTGCCAGTAGTGGGGACAGGGTAGGCACTGAAGCTTTCTTT. This chain joins TRBV19 and TRBJ1-1; 9 bases line up with TRBD1. Per germline, CDR1 LNHDA and CDR2 SQIVND (reference sequence). The CDR3 has 14 amino acids. Unmatched junction bases numbered 5, after V lost 5 bases and J lost 4 bases.

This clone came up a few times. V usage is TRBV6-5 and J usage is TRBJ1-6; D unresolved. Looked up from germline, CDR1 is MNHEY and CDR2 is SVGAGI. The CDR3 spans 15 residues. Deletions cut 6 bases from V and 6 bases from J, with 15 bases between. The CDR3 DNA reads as TGTGCCAGCAGGGCGGGTCGCGGATCTAATTCACCCCTCCACTTT. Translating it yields CASRAGRGSNSPLHF.

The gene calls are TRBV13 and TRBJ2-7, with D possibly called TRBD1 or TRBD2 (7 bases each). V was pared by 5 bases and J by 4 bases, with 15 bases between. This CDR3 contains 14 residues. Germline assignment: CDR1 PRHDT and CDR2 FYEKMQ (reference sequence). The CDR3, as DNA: TGTGCCAGCAGCACCCGACAGGGAGGGTACGAGCAGTACTTC. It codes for CASSTRQGGYEQYF.

CDR3 residues: CASSTGGVLYTEAFF. In DNA form, the CDR3 reads TGTGCCAGCAGTACAGGGGGCGTACTGTACACTGAAGCTTTCTTT. The chain uses TRBV28 and TRBJ1-1; 9 bases agree with TRBD1. The ends lost 5 bases at V and 3 bases at J; junction bases unmatched: 7. This CDR3 region has 15 residues. CDR1 and CDR2 from the germline V gene are MDHEN and SYDVKM.

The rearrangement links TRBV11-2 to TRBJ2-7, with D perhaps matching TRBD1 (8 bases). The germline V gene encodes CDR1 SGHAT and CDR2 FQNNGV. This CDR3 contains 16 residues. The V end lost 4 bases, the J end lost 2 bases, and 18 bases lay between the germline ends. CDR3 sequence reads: CASSSSGTGAPYEQYF. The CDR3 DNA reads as TGTGCCAGCAGCTCCAGCGGGACAGGTGCCCCCTACGAGCAGTACTTC.

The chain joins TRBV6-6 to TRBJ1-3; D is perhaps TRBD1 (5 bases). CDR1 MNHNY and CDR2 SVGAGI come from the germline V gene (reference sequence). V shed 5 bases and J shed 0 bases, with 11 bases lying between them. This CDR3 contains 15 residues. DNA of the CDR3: TGTGCCAGCAGTCCGACCGGGACCTCTGGAAACACCATATATTTT. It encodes CASSPTGTSGNTIYF.

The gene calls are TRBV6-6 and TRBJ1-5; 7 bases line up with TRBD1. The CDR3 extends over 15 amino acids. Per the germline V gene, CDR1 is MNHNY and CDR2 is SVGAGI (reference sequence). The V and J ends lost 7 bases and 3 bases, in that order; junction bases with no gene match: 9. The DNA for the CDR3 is TGTGCCAGCAATAAACCAGGGGGTGCCAATCAGCCCCAGCATTTT. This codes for CASNKPGGANQPQHF.

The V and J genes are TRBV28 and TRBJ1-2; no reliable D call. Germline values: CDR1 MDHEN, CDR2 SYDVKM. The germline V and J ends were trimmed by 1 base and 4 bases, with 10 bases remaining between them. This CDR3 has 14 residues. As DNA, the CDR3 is TGTGCCAGCAGTTTATTCGTCTCCCTCTATGGCTACACCTTC. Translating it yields CASSLFVSLYGYTF.

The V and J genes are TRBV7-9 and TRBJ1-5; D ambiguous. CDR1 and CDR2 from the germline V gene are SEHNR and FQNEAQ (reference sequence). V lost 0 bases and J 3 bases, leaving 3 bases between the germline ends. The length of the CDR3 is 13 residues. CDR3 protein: CASSLAPNQPQHF. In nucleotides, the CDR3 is TGTGCCAGCAGCTTAGCTCCCAATCAGCCCCAGCATTTT.

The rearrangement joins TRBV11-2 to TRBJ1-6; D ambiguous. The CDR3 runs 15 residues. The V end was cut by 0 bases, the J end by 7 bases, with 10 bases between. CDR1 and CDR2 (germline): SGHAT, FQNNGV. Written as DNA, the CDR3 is TGTGCCAGCAGCTTAGATCCAGGAGGAAATTCACCCCTCCACTTT. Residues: CASSLDPGGNSPLHF.

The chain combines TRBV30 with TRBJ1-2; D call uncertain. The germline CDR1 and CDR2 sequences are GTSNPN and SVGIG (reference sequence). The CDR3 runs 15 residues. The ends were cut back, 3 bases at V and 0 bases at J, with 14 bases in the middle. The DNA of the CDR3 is TGTGCCTGGAGGCGGCAGGACGGCTCTAACTATGGCTACACCTTC. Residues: CAWRRQDGSNYGYTF.

The CDR3 DNA follows: TGTGCCTGGAGTAAAGGGCGAGAGACCCAGTACTTC. Amino acid sequence: CAWSKGRETQYF. This sequence joins TRBV30 and TRBJ2-5; D uncertain. The V end was cut by 2 bases, the J end by 4 bases, with 8 bases between. CDR1 is GTSNPN, CDR2 SVGIG, per germline (reference sequence). CDR3 size: 12 residues.

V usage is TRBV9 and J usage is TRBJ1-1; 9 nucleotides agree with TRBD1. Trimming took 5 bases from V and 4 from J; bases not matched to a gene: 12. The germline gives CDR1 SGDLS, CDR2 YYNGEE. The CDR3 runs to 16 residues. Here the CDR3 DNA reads TGTGCCAGCAGTCAGGACAGGGGTGTTCAGAGCACTGAAGCTTTCTTT. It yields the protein CASSQDRGVQSTEAFF.

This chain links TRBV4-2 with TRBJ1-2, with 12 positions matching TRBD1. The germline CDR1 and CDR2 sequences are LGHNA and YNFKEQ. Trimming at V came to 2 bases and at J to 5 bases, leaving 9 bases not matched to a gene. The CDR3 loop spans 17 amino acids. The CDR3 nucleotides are TGTGCCAGCAGCCAAATCGTCGGGACAGGGGGCGCTTATGGCTACACCTTC. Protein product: CASSQIVGTGGAYGYTF.

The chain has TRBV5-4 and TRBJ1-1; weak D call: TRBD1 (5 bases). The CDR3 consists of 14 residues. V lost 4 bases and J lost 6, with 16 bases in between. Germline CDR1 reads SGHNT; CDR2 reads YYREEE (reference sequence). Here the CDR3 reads CASSQTLTTAEAFF. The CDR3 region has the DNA TGTGCCAGCAGCCAGACCCTGACGACAGCTGAAGCTTTCTTT.

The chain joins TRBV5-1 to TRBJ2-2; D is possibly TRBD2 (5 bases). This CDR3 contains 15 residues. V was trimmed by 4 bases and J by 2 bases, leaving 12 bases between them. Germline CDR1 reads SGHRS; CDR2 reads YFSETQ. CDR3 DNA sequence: TGCGCCAGCAGCGGGGTAGCGCCTAACACCGGGGAGCTGTTTTTT. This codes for CASSGVAPNTGELFF.

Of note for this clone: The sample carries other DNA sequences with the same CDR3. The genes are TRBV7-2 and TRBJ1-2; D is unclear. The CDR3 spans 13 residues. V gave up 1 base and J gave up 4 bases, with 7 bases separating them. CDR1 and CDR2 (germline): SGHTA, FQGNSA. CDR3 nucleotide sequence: TGTGCCAGCAGCTTAGGGGGAGGCTATGGCTACACCTTC. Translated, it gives CASSLGGGYGYTF.

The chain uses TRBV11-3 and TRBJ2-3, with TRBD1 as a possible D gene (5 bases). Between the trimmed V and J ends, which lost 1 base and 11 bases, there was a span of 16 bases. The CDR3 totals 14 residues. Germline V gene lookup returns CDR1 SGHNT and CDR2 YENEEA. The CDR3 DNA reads TGTGCCAGCAGCTTAGTGTCATCGGACACGAGGCAGTATTTT. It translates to CASSLVSSDTRQYF.

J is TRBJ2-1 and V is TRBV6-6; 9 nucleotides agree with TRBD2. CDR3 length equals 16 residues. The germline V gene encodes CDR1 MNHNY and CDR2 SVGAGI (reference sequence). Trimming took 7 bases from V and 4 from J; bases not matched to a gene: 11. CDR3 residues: CASKPTGTSSYNEQFF. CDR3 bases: TGTGCCAGCAAGCCAACCGGGACTAGCTCTTACAATGAGCAGTTCTTC.

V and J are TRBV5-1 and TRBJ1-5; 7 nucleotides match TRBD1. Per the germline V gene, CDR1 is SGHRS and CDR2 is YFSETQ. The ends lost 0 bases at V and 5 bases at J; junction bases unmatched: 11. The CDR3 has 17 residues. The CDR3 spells CASSLGDSPFGDQPQHF. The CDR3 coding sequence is TGCGCCAGCAGCTTGGGGGACAGCCCCTTCGGCGATCAGCCCCAGCATTTT. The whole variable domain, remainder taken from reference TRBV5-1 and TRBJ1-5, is KAGVTQTPRYLIKTRGQQVTLSCSPISGHRSVSWYQQTPGQGLQFLFEYFSETQRNKGNFPGRFSGRQFSNSRSEMNVSTLELGDSALYLCASSLGDSPFGDQPQHFGDGTRLSIL.

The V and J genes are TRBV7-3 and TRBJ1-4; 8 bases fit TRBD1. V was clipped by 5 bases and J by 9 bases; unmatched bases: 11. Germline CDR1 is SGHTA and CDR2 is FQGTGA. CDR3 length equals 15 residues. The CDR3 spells CASSQFPGTGQKLFF. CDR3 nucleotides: TGTGCCAGCAGCCAATTCCCCGGGACAGGACAAAAACTGTTTTTT.

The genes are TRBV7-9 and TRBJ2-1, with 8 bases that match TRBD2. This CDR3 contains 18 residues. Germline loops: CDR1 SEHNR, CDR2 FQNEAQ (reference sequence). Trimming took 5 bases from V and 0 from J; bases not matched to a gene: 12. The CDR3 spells CASSPPSGGARSYNEQFF. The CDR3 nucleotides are TGTGCCAGCAGCCCCCCAAGCGGGGGAGCTCGCTCCTACAATGAGCAGTTCTTC.

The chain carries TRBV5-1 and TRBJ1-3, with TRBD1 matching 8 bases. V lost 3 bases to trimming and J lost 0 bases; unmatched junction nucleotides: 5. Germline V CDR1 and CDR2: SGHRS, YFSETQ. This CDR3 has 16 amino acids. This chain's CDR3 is CASSWGTGNSGNTIYF. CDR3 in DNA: TGCGCCAGCAGCTGGGGGACAGGCAACTCTGGAAACACCATATATTTT.

CDR3 bases: TGTGCCAGCAGCTTAGACGGATTGAACACTGAAGCTTTCTTT. Protein sequence: CASSLDGLNTEAFF. The chain has TRBV7-8 and TRBJ1-1; D gene unclear. CDR1 and CDR2 from the germline V gene are SGHVS and FQNEAQ. Trimming cost V 1 base and J 0 bases, with 6 bases left between them. This CDR3 has 14 amino acids. Complete variable domain (other parts from reference TRBV7-8 and TRBJ1-1): GAGVSQSPRYKVAKRGQDVALRCDPISGHVSLFWYQQALGQGPEFLTYFQNEAQLDKSGLPSDRFFAERPEGSVSTLKIQRTQQEDSAVYLCASSLDGLNTEAFFGQGTRLTVV.